This T cell receptor (beta chain) was identified during a study of blood T cell repertoires in COVID-19. TCRdb's copy holds only in-frame clones and misses some; the assay was immunoSEQ multiplex PCR. This sample has 200,000 to 250,000 clones, with 86% found just once. The ends lost 4 bases at V and 4 bases at J; junction bases unmatched: 4. The CDR3 is 15 amino acids. Germline assignment: CDR1 LGHNT and CDR2 FRNRAP. The sample was PBMCs or T cells enriched from blood (not recorded which). The chain combines TRBV12-5 with TRBJ2-3, with 11 positions matching TRBD1. This clonotype was sampled from a woman aged 45-60 years in a cohort exposed to, infected with or recovered from COVID-19 (not recorded which). The CDR3 protein is CASGSDRGQADTQYF. CDR3 DNA sequence: TGTGCTAGTGGTTCGGACAGGGGGCAGGCAGATACGCAGTATTTT.